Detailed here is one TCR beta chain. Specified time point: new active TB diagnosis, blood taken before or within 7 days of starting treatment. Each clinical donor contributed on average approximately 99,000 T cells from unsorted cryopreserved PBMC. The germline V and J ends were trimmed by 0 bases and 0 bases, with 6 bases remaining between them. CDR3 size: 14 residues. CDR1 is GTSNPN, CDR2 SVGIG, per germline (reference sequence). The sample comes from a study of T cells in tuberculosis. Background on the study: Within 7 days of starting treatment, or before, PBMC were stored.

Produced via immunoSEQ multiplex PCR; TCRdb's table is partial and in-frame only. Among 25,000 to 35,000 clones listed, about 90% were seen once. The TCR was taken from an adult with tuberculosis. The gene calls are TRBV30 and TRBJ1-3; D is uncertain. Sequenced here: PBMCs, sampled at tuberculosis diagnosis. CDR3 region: CAWSVKSSGNTIYF. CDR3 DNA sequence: TGTGCCTGGAGTGTGAAGAGCTCTGGAAACACCATATATTTT.